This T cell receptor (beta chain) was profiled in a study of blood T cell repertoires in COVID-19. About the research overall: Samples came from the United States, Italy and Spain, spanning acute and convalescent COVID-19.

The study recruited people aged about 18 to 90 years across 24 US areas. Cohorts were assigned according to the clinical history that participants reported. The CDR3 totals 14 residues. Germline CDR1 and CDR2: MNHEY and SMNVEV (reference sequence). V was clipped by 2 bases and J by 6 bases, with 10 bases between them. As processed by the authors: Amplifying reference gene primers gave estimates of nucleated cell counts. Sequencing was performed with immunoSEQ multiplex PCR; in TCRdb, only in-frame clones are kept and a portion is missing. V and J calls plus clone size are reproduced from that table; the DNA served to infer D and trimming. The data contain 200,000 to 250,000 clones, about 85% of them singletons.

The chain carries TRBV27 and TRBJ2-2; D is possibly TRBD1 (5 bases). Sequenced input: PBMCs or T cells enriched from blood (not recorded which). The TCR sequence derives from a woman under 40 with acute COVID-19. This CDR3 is CASSLRVGPGELFF. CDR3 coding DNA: TGTGCCAGCAGTTTAAGGGTGGGGCCCGGGGAGCTGTTTTTT.